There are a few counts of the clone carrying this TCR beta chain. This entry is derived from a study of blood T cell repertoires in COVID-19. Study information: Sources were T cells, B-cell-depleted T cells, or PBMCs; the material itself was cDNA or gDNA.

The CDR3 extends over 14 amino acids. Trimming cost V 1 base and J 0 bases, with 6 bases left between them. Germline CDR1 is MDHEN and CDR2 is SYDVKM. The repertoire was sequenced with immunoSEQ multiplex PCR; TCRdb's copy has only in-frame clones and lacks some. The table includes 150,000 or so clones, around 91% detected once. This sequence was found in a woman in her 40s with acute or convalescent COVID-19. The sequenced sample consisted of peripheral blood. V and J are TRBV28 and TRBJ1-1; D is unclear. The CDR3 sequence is CASSLYVLNTEAFF. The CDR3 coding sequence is TGTGCCAGCAGTTTATATGTCTTGAACACTGAAGCTTTCTTT.